This TCR beta chain stems from a study of beta chain features in type 1 diabetes. Overall study context: Examination covered around 110 million sorted cells spanning all samples.

Remarks on this clone: The antigen is unknown.

The authors obtained over 95% purity in all sorted populations. Study observations and caveats: Researchers reported that naive, central memory and Treg TCRB repertoires appeared more similar in patients than in healthy donors. Researchers report that Type 1 diabetes patients had moderately but significantly shorter TCRB CDR3s across all four CD4+ subsets.

The length of the CDR3 is 14 residues. Germline CDR1 LGHNA, CDR2 YSLEER. V lost 0 bases to trimming and J lost 3 bases, with 6 bases between them. The authors reverse transcribed all of the isolated RNA, so sequencing captured expressed TCRB transcripts. Sequenced by immunoSEQ multiplex PCR; TCRdb stores in-frame clones only, minus some. Seen here are over 150,000 clones, about 7.9% observed once, and the top ten hold around 0.5%. The specimen sequenced was central memory CD4+ T cells from blood. This sequence was found in a man between 18 and 29 years old with type 1 diabetes. The chain carries TRBV4-3 and TRBJ2-1; no definite D call. CDR3 sequence: CASSQDSYYNEQFF. DNA for the CDR3: TGCGCCAGCAGCCAAGACAGTTACTACAATGAGCAGTTCTTC.